This entry features one T cell receptor beta chain sequence. Its antigen is unknown. Data came from immunoSEQ multiplex PCR; TCRdb stores just in-frame clones and leaves some out. Of around 26,000 clones detected, 88% appear once; the ten largest clones hold more than 12%. J gave up 5 bases and V 6 bases, and 15 bases lay outside the gene matches. CDR1 SNHLY and CDR2 FYNNEI come from the germline V gene. The CDR3 length is 16 residues. This sample stems from a study of T cells in localized non-small cell lung cancer. General observations from the study: Those with higher blood T cell density had longer overall survival. Adjacent lung held a median roughly 50 of the top 100 tumor clones. Heterogeneity is still possible, as just one tumor region was sequenced. Uninvolved adjacent lung showed the highest T cell clonality, exceeding tumor.

Sample: peripheral blood, taken before any cancer treatment. The chain links TRBV2 to TRBJ1-1, with 7 positions matching TRBD1. This sequence was found in a female donor over 55 with stage II squamous cell lung carcinoma. CDR3 protein: CASSTSGRQGLTEAFF. CDR3 nucleotides: TGTGCCAGCAGCACGAGCGGGAGACAGGGCTTAACTGAAGCTTTCTTT.